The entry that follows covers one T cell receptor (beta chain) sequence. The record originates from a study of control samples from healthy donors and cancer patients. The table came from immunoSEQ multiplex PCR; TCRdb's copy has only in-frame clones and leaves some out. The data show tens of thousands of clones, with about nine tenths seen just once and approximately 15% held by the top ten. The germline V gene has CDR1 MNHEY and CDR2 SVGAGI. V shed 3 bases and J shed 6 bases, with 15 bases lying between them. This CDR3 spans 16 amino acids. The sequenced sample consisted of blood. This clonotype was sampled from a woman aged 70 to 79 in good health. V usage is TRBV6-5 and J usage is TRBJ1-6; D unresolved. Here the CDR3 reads CASSYFFGQPNSPLHF. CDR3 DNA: TGTGCCAGCAGTTATTTTTTCGGGCAGCCTAATTCACCCCTCCACTTT.